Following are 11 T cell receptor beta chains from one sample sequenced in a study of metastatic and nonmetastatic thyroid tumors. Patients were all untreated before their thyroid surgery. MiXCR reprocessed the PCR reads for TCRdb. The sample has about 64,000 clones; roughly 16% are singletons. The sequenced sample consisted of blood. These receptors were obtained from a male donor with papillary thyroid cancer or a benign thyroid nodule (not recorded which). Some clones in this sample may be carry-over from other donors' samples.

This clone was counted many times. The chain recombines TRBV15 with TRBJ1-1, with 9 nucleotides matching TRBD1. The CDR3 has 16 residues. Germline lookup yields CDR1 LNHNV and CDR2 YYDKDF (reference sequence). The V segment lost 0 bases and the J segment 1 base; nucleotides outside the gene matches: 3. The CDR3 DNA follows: TGTGCCACCAGCAGAGATTGGGACAGGGCGAACACTGAAGCTTTCTTT. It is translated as CATSRDWDRANTEAFF.

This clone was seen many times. CDR3 DNA sequence: TGTGCCAGCAGCCGCCTGACTAGCGGGGCCACCCCCACATACTTC. It yields the protein CASSRLTSGATPTYF. The V gene is TRBV3-1, the J gene TRBJ2-5; 11 bases line up with TRBD2. CDR3 length equals 15 residues. With V trimmed by 4 bases and J by 14 bases, 15 bases remained unmatched. Per germline, CDR1 LGHDT and CDR2 YNNKEL (reference sequence).

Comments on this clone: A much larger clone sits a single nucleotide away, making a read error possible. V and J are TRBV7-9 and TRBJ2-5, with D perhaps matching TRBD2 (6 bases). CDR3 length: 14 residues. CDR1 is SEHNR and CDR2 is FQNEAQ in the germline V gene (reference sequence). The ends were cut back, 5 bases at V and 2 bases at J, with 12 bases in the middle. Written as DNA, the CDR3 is TGTGCCAGCAGCCCCCCGCGGGGACAAGAGACCCAGTACTTC. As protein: CASSPPRGQETQYF.

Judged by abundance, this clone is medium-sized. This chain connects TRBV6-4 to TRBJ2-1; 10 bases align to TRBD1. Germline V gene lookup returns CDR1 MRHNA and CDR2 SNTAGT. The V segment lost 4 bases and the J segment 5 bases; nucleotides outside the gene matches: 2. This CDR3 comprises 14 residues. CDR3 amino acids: CASSGGQGNNEQFF. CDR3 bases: TGTGCCAGCAGTGGGGGACAGGGGAACAATGAGCAGTTCTTC.

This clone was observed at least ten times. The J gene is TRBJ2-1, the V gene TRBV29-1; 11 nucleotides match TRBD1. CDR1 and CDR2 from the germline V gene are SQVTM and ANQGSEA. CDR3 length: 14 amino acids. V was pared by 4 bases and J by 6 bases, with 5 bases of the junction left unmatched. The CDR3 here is CSVGGGTGGNEQFF. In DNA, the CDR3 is TGCAGCGTTGGAGGTGGGACAGGGGGCAATGAGCAGTTCTTC.

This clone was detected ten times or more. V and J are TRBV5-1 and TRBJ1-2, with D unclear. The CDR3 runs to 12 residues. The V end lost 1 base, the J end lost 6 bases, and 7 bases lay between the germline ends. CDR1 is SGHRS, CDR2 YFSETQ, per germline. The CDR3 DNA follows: TGCGCCAGCAGCTTGACGGCAGATGGCTACACCTTC. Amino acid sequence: CASSLTADGYTF.

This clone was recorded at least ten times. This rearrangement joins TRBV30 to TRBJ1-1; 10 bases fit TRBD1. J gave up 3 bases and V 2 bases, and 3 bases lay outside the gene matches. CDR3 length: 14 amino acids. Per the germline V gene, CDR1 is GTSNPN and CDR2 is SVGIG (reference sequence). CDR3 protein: CAWSTGTGDTEAFF. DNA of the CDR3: TGTGCCTGGAGTACCGGGACAGGGGACACTGAAGCTTTCTTT.

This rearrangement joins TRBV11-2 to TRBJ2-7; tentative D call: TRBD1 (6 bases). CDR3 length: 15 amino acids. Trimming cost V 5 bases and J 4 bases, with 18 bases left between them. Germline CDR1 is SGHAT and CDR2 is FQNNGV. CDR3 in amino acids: CASSPSVTGRYEQYV. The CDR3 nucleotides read TGTGCCAGCAGCCCCTCCGTTACAGGGAGATACGAGCAGTACGTC.

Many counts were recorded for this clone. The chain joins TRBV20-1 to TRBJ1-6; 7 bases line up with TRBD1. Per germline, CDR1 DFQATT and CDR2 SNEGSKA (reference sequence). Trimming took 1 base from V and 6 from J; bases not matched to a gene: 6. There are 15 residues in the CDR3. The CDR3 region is CSARVAGQVNSPLHF. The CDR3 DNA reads TGCAGTGCTAGAGTCGCCGGACAGGTTAATTCACCCCTCCACTTT.

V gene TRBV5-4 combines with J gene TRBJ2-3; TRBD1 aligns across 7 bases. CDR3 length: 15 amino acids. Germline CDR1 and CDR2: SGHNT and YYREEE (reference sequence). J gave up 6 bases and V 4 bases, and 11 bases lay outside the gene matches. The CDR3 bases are TGTGCCAGCAGCGGCACAGGGGTTTTAATTGATACGCAGTATTTT. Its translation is CASSGTGVLIDTQYF.

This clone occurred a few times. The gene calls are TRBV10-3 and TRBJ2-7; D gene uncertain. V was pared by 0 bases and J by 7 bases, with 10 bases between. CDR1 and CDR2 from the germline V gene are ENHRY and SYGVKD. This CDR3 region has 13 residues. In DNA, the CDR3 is TGTGCCATCAGTGAGTCCGTGGGTAAGGAGCAGTACTTC. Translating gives CAISESVGKEQYF.